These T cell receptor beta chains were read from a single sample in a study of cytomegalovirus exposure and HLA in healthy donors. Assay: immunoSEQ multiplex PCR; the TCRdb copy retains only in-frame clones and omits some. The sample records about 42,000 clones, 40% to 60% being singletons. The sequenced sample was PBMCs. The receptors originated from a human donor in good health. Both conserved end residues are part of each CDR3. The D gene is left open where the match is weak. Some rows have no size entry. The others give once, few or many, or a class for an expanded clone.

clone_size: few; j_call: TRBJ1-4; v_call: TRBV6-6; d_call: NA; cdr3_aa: CASSYFQGNEKLFF; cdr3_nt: TGTGCCAGCAGTTACTTCCAGGGTAATGAAAAACTGTTTTTT
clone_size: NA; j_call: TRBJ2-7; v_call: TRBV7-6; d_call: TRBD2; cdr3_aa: CASSLGTSGVTYEQYF; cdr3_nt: TGTGCCAGCAGCTTGGGGACTAGCGGGGTAACCTACGAGCAGTACTTC
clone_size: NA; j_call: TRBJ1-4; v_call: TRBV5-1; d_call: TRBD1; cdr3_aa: CASSSGQGVNEKLFF; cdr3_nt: TGCGCCAGCAGCTCCGGACAGGGGGTGAATGAAAAACTGTTTTTT
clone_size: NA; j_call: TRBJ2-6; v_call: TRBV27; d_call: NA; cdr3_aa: CASSYARASGANVLTF; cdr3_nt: TGTGCCAGCAGTTACGCTCGCGCATCTGGGGCCAACGTCCTGACTTTC
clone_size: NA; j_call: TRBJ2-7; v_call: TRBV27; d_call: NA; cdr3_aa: CASSRQQRSGYEQYF; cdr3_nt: TGTGCCAGCAGTAGACAACAGAGGAGCGGGTACGAGCAGTACTTC
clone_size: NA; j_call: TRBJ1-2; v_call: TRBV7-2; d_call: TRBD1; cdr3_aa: CASSLGGTGSGYGYTF; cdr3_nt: TGTGCCAGCAGCTTAGGGGGGACAGGGTCGGGGTATGGCTACACCTTC
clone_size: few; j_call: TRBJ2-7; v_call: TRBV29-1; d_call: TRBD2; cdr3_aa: CSVGGGLIAGVGAYEQYF; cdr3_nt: TGCAGCGTTGGGGGTGGACTGATAGCGGGGGTAGGGGCCTACGAGCAGTACTTC
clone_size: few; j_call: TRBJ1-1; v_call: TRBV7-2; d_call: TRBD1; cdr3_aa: CASSFNRYRGRGDTEAFF; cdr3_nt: TGTGCCAGCAGCTTTAATAGGTACAGGGGCCGAGGGGACACTGAAGCTTTCTTT
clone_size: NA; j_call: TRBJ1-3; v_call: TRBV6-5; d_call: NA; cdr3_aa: CAASGWSGNTIYF; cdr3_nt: TGTGCCGCCTCGGGGTGGTCTGGAAACACCATATATTTT
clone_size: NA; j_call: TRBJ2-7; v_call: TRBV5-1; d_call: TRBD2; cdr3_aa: CASSLGTSGRLLYEQYF; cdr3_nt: TGCGCCAGCAGCTTAGGGACTAGCGGGAGGCTTCTCTACGAGCAGTACTTC
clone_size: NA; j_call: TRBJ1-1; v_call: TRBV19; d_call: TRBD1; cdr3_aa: CASSIAGTGTEAFF; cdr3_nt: TGTGCCAGTAGTATAGCCGGGACAGGGACTGAAGCTTTCTTT
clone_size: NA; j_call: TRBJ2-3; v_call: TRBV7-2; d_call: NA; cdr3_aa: CASSFRQTRLRTDTQYF; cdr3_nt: TGTGCCAGCAGCTTTCGACAGACGAGACTTCGCACAGATACGCAGTATTTT
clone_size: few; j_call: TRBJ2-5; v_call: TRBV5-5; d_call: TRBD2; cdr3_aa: CASSDGTPGGETQYF; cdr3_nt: TGTGCCAGCAGCGACGGGACCCCGGGGGGAGAGACCCAGTACTTC
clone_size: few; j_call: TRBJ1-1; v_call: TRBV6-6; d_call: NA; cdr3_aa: CASRGPGTEAFF; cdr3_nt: TGTGCCAGCCGGGGTCCGGGCACTGAAGCTTTCTTT
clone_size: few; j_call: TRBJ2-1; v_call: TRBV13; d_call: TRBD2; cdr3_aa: CASSLAALWTSGHNEQFF; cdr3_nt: TGTGCCAGCAGCTTAGCAGCTCTTTGGACTAGCGGCCACAATGAGCAGTTCTTC
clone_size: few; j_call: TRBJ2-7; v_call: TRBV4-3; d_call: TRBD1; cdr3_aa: CASSRGQGFSYEQYF; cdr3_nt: TGCGCCAGCAGCCGAGGACAGGGTTTCTCCTACGAGCAGTACTTC
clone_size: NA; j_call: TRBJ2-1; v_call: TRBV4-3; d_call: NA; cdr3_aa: CASSPEASGREQFF; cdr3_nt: TGCGCCAGCAGCCCAGAGGCGAGCGGGCGCGAGCAGTTCTTC
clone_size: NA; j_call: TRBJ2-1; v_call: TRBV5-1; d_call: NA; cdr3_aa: CASSRLKGRGVIGEQFF; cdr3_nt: TGCGCCAGCAGCCGGTTGAAGGGCCGGGGAGTGATAGGTGAGCAGTTCTTC
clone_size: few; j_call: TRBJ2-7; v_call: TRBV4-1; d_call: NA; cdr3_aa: CASSQGIRAGYEQYF; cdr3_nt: TGCGCCAGCAGCCAAGGTATCAGGGCGGGGTACGAGCAGTACTTC
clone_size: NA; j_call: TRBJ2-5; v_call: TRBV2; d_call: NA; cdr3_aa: CASSEWTGDQETQYF; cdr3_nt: TGTGCCAGCAGTGAATGGACGGGAGACCAAGAGACCCAGTACTTC
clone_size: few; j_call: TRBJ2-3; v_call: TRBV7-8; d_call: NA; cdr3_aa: CASSATRADTQYF; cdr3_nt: TGTGCCAGCAGCGCCACTAGGGCAGATACGCAGTATTTT
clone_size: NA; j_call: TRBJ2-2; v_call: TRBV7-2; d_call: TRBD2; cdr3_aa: CASSLELAGPFAGELFF; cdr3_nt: TGTGCCAGCAGCTTAGAACTAGCGGGTCCTTTCGCCGGGGAGCTGTTTTTT
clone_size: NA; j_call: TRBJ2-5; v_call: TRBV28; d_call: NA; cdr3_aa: CASSLNTPGEQYF; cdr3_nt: TGTGCCAGCAGTCTCAACACCCCAGGGGAGCAGTACTTC
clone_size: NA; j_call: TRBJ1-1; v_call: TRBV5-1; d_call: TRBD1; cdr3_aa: CASDPGTGALNTEAFF; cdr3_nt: TGCGCCAGCGACCCCGGGACAGGGGCATTGAACACTGAAGCTTTCTTT
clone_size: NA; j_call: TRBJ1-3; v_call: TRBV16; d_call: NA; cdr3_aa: CASSQSERNTIYF; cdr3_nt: TGTGCCAGCAGCCAATCGGAGAGGAACACCATATATTTT
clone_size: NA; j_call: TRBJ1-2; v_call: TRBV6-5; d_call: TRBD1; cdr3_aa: CASSFGTGVYGYTF; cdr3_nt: TGTGCCAGCAGTTTCGGGACAGGGGTCTATGGCTACACCTTC
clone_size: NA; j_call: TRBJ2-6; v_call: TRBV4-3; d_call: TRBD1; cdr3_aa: CASSQQDRDGANVLTF; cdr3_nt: TGCGCCAGCAGCCAACAAGACAGGGATGGGGCCAACGTCCTGACTTTC
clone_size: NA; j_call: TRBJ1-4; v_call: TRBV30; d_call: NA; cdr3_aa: CAWSRQVANEKLFF; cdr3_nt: TGTGCCTGGAGTAGACAGGTTGCTAATGAAAAACTGTTTTTT
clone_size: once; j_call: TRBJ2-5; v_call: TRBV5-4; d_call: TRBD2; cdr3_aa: CASSAGTSGRNQETQYF; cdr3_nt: TGTGCCAGCAGCGCCGGGACTAGCGGGAGGAACCAAGAGACCCAGTACTTC
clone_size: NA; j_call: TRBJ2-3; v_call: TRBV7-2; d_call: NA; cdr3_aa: CASSLEWLAPTDTQYF; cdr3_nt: TGTGCCAGCAGCTTAGAGTGGCTAGCGCCCACAGATACGCAGTATTTT
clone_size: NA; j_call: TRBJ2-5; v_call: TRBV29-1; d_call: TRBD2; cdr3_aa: CSVGTSGETQYF; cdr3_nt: TGCAGCGTTGGGACTAGCGGTGAGACCCAGTACTTC
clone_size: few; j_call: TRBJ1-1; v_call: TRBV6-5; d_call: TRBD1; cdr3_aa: CASSYSTGPANTEAFF; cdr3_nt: TGTGCCAGCAGTTACTCGACAGGGCCTGCGAACACTGAAGCTTTCTTT
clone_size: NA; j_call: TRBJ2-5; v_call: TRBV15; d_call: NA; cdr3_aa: CATSRDLQAETQYF; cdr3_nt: TGTGCCACCAGCAGAGATCTTCAGGCGGAGACCCAGTACTTC
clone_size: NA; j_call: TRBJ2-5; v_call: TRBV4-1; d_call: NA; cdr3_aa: CASSSGVWETQYF; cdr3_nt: TGCGCCAGCAGCTCCGGGGTGTGGGAGACCCAGTACTTC
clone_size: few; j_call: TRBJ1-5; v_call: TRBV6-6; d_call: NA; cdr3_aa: CASSYSPQGNQPQHF; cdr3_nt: TGTGCCAGCAGTTACTCCCCTCAGGGAAATCAGCCCCAGCATTTT
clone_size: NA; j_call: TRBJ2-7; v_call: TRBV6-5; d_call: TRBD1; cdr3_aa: CASSYKTGPYEQYF; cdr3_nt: TGTGCCAGCAGTTACAAGACAGGGCCCTACGAGCAGTACTTC
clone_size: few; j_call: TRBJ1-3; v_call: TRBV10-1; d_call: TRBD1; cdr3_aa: CASSDRTGFLFLSGNTIYF; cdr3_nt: TGCGCCAGCAGTGACCGGACAGGGTTCCTCTTCCTCTCTGGAAACACCATATATTTT
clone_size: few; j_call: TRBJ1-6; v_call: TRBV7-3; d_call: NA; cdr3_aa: CASSLIGGNSPLHF; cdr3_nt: TGTGCCAGCAGCTTAATAGGGGGTAATTCACCCCTCCACTTT
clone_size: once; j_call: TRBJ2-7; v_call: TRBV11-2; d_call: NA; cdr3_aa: CASSLASPLSYEQYF; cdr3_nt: TGTGCCAGCAGCTTAGCAAGCCCGCTCTCCTACGAGCAGTACTTC
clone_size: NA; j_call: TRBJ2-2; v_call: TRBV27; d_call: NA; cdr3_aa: CASSPTTVTDITPTNTGELFF; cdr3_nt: TGTGCCAGCAGTCCGACGACGGTGACAGATATAACACCAACGAACACCGGGGAGCTGTTTTTT
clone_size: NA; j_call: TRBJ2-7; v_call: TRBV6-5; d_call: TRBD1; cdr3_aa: CASSATGTGGNEQYF; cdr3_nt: TGTGCCAGCAGTGCCACCGGGACAGGGGGCAACGAGCAGTACTTC
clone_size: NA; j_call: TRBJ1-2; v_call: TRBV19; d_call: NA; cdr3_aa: CASSTTGNYGYTF; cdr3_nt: TGTGCCAGTAGTACAACAGGGAACTATGGCTACACCTTC
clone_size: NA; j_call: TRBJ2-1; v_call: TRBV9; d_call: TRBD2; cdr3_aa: CASSAKTSGINNEQFF; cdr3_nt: TGTGCCAGCAGCGCGAAAACTAGCGGGATCAACAATGAGCAGTTCTTC
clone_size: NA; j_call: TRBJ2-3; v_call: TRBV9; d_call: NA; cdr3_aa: CASSVEGQTYTDTQYF; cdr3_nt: TGTGCCAGCAGCGTGGAGGGACAGACCTACACAGATACGCAGTATTTT
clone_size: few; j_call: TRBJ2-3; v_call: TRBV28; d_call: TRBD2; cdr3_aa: CANQRGGTDTQYF; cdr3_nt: TGTGCCAACCAGCGGGGGGGGACAGATACGCAGTATTTT
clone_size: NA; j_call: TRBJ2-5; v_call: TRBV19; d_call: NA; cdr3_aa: CASSFDVANETQYF; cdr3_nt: TGTGCCAGTAGTTTCGACGTAGCGAATGAGACCCAGTACTTC
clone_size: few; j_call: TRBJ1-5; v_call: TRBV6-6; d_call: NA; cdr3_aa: CASSGGLGNQPQHF; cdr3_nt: TGTGCCAGCAGTGGAGGGTTGGGCAATCAGCCCCAGCATTTT
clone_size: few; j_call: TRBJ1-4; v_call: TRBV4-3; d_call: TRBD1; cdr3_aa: CASSQDTDRGSGEKLFF; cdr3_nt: TGCGCCAGCAGCCAAGATACCGACAGGGGTAGTGGGGAAAAACTGTTTTTT
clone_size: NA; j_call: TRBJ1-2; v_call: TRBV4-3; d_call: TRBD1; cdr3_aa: CASSQGVGAGGYGYTF; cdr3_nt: TGCGCCAGCAGCCAAGGGGTCGGGGCAGGGGGCTATGGCTACACCTTC
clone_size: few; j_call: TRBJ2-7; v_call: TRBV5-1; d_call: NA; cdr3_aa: CASSFNSEQYF; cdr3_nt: TGCGCCAGCAGCTTCAACAGCGAGCAGTACTTC
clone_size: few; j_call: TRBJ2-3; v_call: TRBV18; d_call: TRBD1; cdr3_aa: CASSTTPSGTGADTQYF; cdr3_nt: TGTGCCAGCTCAACAACCCCATCCGGGACAGGGGCAGATACGCAGTATTTT
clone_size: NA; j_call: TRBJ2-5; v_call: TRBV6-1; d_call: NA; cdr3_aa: CASSEADQVETQYF; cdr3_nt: TGTGCCAGCAGTGAAGCAGACCAGGTAGAGACCCAGTACTTC